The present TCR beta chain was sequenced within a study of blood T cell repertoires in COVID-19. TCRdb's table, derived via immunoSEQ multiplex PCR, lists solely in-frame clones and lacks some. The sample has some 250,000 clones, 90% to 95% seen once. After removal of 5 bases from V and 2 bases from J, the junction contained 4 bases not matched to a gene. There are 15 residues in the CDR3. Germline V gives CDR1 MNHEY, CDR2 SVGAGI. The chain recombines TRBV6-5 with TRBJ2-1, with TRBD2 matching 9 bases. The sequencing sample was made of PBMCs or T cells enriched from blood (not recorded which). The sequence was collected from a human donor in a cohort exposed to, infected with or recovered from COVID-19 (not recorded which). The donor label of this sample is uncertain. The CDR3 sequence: CASSQLAGPYNEQFF. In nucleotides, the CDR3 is TGTGCCAGCAGTCAACTAGCGGGCCCCTACAATGAGCAGTTCTTC.